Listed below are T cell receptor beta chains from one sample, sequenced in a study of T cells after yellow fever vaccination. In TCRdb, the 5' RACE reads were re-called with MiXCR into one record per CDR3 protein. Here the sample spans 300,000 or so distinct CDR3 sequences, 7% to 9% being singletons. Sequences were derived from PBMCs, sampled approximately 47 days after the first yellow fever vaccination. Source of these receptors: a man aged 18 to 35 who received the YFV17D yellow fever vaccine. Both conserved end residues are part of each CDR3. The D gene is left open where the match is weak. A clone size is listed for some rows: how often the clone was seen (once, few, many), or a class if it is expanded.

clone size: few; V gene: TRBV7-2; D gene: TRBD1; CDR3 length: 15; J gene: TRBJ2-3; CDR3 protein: CASSLSGQGIDTQYF
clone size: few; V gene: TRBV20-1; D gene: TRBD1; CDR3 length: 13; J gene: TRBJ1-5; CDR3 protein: CSARVRGRQPQHF
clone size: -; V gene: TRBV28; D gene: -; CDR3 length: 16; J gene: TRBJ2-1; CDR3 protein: CASSKRQFSSYNEQFF
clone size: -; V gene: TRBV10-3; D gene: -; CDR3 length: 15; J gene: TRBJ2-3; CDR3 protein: CAISESGPRGNTQYF
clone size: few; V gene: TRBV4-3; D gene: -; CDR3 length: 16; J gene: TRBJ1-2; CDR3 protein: CASSQGGSTINYGYTF
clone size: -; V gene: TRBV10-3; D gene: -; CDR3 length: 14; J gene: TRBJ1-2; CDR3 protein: CAMSGYGGDYGYTF
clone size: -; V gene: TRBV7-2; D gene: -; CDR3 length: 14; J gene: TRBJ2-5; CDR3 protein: CASSLGGLEETQYF
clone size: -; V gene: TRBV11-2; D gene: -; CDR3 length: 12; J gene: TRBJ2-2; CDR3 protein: CARRGNTGELFF
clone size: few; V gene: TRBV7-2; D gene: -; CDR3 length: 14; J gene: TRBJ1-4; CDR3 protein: CASSSTSPNEKLFF
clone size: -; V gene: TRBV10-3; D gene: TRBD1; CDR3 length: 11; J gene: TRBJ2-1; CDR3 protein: CAVTGENEQFF
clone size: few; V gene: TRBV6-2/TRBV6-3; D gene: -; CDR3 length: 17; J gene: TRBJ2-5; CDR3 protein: CASSYPLGLGHKETQYF
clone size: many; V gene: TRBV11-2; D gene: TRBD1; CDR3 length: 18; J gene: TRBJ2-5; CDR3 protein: CASSSLGGQGRRRETQYF
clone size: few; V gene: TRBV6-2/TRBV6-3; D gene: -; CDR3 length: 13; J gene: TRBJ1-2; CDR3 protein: CASKQGPNYGYTF
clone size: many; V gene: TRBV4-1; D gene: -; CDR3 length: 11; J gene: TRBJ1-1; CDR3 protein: CASLGFTEAFF
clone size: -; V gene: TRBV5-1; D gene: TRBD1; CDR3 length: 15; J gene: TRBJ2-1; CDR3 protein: CASSLGDSTNNEQFF
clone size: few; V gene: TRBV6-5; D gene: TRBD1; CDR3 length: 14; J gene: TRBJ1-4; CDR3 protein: CASSYRQGNEKLFF
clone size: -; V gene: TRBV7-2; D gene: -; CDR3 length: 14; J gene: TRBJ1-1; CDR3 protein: CASSTRQASTEAFF
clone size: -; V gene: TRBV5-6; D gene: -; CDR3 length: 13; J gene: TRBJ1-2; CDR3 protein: CASSSTSTDGYTF
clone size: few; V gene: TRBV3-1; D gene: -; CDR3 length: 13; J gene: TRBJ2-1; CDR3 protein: CASSQGRRNEQFF
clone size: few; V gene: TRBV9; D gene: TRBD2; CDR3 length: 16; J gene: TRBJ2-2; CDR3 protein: CASSEGLAGQTGELFF
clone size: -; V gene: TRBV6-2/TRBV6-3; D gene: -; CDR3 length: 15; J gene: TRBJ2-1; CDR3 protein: CASRPSEERRNEQFF
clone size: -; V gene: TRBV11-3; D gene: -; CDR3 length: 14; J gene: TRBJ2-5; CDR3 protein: CASSLREGLETQYF
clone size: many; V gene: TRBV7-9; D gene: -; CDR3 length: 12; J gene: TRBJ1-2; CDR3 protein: CASSLQGSGYTF
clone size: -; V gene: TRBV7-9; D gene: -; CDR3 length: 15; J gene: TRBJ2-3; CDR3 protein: CASSSSVFAADTQYF
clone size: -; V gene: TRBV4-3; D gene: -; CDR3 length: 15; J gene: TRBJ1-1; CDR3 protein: CASSQALIGGAVAFF
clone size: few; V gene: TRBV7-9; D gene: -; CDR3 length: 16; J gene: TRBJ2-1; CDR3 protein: CASSSPGWKGHNEQFF
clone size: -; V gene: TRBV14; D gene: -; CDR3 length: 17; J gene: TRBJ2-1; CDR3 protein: CASSHRLSPYAYNEQFF